Detailed here is one T cell receptor beta chain. Its matching antigen is unknown. As the sequencing template, cDNA was produced by extracting RNA and reverse transcribing it. Sequencing used immunoSEQ multiplex PCR; TCRdb keeps in-frame clones, though not all of them. The sample contains hundreds of thousands of clones, 50% to 70% of which appear only once. Germline lookup yields CDR1 SGDLS and CDR2 YYNGEE. Trimming left V 0 bases short and J 5 bases short, with 8 bases between. The CDR3 has 14 amino acids. The data originate from a study of CD8+ T cells in alopecia areata. Study findings and constraints: Higher clonality was seen in lesional scalp than in normal scalp, especially in alopecia totalis/universalis. Scalp specimens additionally yield sequences from normal skin's resident alphabeta T cells.

Alopecia areata patients provided lesional scalp punch biopsies and peripheral blood. Source: CD4+ T cells sorted from blood, taken at week 0. The receptor was derived from a human donor with alopecia areata. The chain couples TRBV9 to TRBJ2-2, with D perhaps matching TRBD2 (6 bases). CDR3 sequence (DNA): TGTGCCAGCAGCGTAGCGGCGGGGACCGGGGAGCTGTTTTTT. Translated: CASSVAAGTGELFF. The variable domain in full, completed from reference TRBV9 and TRBJ2-2, reads DSGVTQTPKHLITATGQRVTLRCSPRSGDLSVYWYQQSLDQGLQFLIQYYNGEERAKGNILERFSAQQFPDLHSELNLSSLELGDSALYFCASSVAAGTGELFFGEGSRLTVL.